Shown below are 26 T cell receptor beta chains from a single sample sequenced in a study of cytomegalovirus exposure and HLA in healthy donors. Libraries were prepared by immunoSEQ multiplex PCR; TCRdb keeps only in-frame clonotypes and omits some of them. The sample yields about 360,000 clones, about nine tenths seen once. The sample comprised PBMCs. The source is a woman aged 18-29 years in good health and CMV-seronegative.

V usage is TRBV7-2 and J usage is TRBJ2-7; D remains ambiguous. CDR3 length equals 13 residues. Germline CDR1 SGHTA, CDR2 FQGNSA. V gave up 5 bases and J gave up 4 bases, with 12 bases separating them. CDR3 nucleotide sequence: TGTGCCAGCAGCAAAGAGGTCCCGTACGAGCAGTACTTC. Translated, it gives CASSKEVPYEQYF.

CDR3 DNA sequence: TGTGCCAGCAGCCCGGACCCAGGGAAAGGCTACGAGCAGTACTTC. Amino acids: CASSPDPGKGYEQYF. The chain links TRBV7-6 to TRBJ2-7; D perhaps matches TRBD1 (5 bases). The germline V gene encodes CDR1 SGHVS and CDR2 FNYEAQ. Trimming pared 5 bases from V and 3 bases from J, leaving 17 bases between. The CDR3 length is 15 residues.

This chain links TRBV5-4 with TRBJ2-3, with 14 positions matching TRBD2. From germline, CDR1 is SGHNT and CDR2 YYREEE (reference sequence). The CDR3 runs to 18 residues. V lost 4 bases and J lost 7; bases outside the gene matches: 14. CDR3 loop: CASSPTPTSGGAAHTQYF. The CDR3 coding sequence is TGTGCCAGCAGCCCGACTCCGACTAGCGGGGGGGCGGCACATACGCAGTATTTT.

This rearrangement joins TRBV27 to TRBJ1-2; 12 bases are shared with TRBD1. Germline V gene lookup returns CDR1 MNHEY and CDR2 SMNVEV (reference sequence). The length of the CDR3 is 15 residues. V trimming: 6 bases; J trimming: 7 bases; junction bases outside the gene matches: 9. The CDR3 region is CASRDSGQGAPGYTF. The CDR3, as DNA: TGTGCCAGCAGAGACTCGGGACAGGGGGCCCCTGGCTACACCTTC.

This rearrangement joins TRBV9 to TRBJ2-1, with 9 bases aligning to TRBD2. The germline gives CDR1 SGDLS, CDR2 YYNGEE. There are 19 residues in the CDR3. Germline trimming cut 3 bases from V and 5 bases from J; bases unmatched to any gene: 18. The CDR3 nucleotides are TGTGCCAGCAGCGATAATCTGCCCCTCAGCGGGAGGTCAAACAATGAGCAGTTCTTC. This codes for CASSDNLPLSGRSNNEQFF.

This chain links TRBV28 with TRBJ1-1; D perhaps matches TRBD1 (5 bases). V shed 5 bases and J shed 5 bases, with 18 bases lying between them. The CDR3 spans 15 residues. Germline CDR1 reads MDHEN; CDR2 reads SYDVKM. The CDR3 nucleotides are TGTGCCAGCAGTATGCCTCCGGGGGGTGGGACTGAAGCTTTCTTT. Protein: CASSMPPGGGTEAFF.

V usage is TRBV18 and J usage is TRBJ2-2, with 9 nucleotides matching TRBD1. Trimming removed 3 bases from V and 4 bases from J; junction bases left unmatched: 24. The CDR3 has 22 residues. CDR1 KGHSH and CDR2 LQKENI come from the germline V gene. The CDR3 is CASSPQPRWIPGQGESTGELFF. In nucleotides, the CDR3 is TGTGCCAGCTCACCCCAACCACGCTGGATACCGGGACAGGGTGAATCCACCGGGGAGCTGTTTTTT.

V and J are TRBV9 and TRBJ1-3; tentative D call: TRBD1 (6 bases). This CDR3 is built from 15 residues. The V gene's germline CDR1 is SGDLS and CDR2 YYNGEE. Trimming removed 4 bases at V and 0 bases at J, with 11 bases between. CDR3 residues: CASSPQGSSGNTIYF. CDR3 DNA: TGTGCCAGCAGCCCACAGGGAAGCTCTGGAAACACCATATATTTT.

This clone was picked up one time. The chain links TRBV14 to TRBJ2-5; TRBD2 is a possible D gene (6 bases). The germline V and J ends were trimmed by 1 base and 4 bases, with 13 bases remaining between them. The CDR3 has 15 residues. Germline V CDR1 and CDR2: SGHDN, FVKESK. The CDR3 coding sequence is TGTGCCAGCAGCCAAGGCGACCGGGACTCAGAGACCCAGTACTTC. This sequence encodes CASSQGDRDSETQYF.

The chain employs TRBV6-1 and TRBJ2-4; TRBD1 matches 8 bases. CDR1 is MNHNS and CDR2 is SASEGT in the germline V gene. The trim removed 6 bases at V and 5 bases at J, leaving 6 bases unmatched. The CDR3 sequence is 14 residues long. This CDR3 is CASRRRQGQNIQYF. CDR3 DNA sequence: TGTGCCAGCAGGCGGAGACAGGGGCAAAACATTCAGTACTTC.

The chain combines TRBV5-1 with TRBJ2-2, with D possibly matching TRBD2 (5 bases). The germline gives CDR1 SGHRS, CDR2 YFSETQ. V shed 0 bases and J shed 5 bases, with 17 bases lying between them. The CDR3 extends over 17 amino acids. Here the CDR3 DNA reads TGCGCCAGCAGCTTGGGTCTTGGCGGAGGTATAACCGGGGAGCTGTTTTTT. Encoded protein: CASSLGLGGGITGELFF.

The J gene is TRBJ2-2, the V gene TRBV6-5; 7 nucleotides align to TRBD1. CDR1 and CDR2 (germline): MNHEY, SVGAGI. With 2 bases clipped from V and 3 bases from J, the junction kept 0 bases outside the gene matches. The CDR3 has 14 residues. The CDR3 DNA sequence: TGTGCCAGCAGTTACCAGGGGGACACCGGGGAGCTGTTTTTT. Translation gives CASSYQGDTGELFF.

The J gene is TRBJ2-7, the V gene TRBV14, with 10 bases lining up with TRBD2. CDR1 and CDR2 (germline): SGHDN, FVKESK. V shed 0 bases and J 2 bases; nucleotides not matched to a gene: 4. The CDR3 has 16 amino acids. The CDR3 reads CASSQDRLAGAYEQYF. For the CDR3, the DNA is TGTGCCAGCAGCCAAGATCGCCTAGCGGGGGCCTACGAGCAGTACTTC. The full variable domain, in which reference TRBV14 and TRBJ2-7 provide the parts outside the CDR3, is EAGVTQFPSHSVIEKGQTVTLRCDPISGHDNLYWYRRVMGKEIKFLLHFVKESKQDESGMPNNRFLAERTGGTYSTLKVQPAELEDSGVYFCASSQDRLAGAYEQYFGPGTRLTVT.

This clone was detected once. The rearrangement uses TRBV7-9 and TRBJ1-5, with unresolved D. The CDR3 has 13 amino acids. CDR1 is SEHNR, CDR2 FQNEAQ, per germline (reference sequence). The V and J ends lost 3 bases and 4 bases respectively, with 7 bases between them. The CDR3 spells CASSFGGNQPQHF. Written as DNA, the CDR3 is TGTGCCAGCAGCTTTGGAGGTAATCAGCCCCAGCATTTT.

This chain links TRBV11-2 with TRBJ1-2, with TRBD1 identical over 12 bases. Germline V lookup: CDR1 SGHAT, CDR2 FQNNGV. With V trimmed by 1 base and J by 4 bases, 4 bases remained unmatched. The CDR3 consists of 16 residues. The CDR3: CASSLGDRGRGYGYTF. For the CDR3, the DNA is TGTGCCAGCAGCTTAGGGGACAGGGGGCGAGGCTATGGCTACACCTTC. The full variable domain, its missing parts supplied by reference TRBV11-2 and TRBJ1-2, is EAGVAQSPRYKIIEKRQSVAFWCNPISGHATLYWYQQILGQGPKLLIQFQNNGVVDDSQLPKDRFSAERLKGVDSTLKIQPAKLEDSAVYLCASSLGDRGRGYGYTFGSGTRLTVV.

The DNA of the CDR3 is TGCGCCAGCTCGTACGGCTTCGAGGCGGGGGTCCTCCAAGAGACCCAGTACTTC. It encodes CASSYGFEAGVLQETQYF. The chain joins TRBV5-1 to TRBJ2-5; 7 nucleotides agree with TRBD2. CDR1 and CDR2 (germline): SGHRS, YFSETQ. V dropped 7 bases and J dropped 1; count of bases not matched to a gene: 19. The CDR3 covers 18 residues.

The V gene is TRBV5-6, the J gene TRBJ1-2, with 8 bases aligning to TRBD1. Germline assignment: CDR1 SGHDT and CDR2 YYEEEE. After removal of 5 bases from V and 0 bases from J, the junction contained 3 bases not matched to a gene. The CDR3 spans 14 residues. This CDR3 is CASSKQGANYGYTF. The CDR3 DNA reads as TGTGCCAGCAGTAAACAGGGGGCTAACTATGGCTACACCTTC.

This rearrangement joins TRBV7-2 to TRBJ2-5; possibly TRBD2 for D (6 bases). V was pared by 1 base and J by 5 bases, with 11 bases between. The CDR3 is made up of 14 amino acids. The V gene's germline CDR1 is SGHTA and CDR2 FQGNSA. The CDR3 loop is CASSLGQEGETQYF. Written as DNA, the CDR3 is TGTGCCAGCAGCTTAGGTCAGGAGGGCGAGACCCAGTACTTC.

CDR3 coding DNA: TGCGCCAGCAGCTTCCGGGAGGGGTACAATGAGCAGTTCTTC. It encodes CASSFREGYNEQFF. This chain links TRBV5-1 with TRBJ2-1; TRBD2 agrees at 8 bases. The CDR3 sequence is 14 residues long. The ends lost 2 bases at V and 4 bases at J; junction bases unmatched: 2. Germline V lookup: CDR1 SGHRS, CDR2 YFSETQ.

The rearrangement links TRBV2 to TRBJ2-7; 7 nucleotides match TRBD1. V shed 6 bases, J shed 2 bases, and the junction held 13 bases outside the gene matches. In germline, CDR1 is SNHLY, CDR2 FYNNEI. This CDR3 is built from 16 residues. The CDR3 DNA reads TGTGCCAGCAGCGAGCCAGGGACAGTTCTAGCCTACGAGCAGTACTTC. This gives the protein CASSEPGTVLAYEQYF.

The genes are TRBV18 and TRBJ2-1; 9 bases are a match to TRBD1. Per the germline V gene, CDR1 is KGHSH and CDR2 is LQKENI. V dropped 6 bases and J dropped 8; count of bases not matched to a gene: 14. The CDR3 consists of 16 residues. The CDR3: CASSPGTGILNDEQFF. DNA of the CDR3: TGTGCCAGCTCGCCCGGGACAGGGATTCTCAACGATGAGCAGTTCTTC.

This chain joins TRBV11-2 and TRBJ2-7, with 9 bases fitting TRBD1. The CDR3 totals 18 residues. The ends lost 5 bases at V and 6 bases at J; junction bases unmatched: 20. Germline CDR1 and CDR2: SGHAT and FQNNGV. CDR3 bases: TGTGCCAGCAGCCGCTACTACACCAGCGGACAGGGGTTTGTCGAGCAGTACTTC. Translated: CASSRYYTSGQGFVEQYF.

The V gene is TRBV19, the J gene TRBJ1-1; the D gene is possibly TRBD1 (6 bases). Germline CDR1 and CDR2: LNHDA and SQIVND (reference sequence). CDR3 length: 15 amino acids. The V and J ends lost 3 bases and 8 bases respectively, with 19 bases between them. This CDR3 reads CASSMVERRGKEAFF. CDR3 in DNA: TGTGCCAGTAGTATGGTTGAAAGAAGGGGGAAAGAAGCTTTCTTT.

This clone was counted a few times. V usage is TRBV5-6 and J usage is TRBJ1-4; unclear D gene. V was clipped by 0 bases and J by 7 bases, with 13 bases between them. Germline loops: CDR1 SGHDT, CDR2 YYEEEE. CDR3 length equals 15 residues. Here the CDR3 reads CASSLDSDAGEKLFF. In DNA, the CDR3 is TGTGCCAGCAGCTTGGACAGCGACGCGGGTGAAAAACTGTTTTTT.

CDR3: CASSDGLRVTGELFF. In nucleotides, the CDR3 is TGTGCCAGCAGTGATGGCCTCAGGGTCACCGGGGAGCTGTTTTTT. This chain connects TRBV25-1 to TRBJ2-2, with TRBD1 as a possible D gene (5 bases). Between the trimmed V and J ends, which lost 3 bases and 4 bases, there was a span of 12 bases. The V gene's germline CDR1 is MGHDK and CDR2 SYGVNS. The CDR3 is 15 residues long.

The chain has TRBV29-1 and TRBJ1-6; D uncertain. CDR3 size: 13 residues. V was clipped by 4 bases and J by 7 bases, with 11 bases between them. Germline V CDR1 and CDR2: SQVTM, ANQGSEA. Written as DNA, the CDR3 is TGCAGCGTTGCCTCGGACTCAAATTCACCCCTCCACTTT. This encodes CSVASDSNSPLHF.